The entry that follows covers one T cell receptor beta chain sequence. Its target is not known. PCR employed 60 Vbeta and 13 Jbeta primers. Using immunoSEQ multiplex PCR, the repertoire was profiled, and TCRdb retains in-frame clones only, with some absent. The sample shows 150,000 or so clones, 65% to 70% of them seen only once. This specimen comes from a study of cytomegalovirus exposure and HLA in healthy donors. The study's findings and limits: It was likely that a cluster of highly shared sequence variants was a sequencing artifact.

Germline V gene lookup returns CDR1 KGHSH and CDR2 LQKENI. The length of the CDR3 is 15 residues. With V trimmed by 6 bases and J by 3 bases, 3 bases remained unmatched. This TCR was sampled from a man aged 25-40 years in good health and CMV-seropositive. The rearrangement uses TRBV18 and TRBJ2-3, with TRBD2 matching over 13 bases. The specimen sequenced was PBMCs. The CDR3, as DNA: TGTGCCAGCTCGTCGACTAGCGGGAGGACAGATACGCAGTATTTT. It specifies CASSSTSGRTDTQYF.